The 17 T cell receptor beta chains below come from one sample, sequenced in a study of CD8 T cells in Susac syndrome. The RNA, about 0.45 to 1 ug, was put through reverse transcription using random hexamers. TCRdb re-analysed the immunoSEQ multiplex PCR reads in MiXCR, keeping a single row per CDR3 protein. The table has about 77,000 distinct CDR3 sequences, about 93% seen once. Input material: CD4+ T cells from PBMCs. The receptor source for this set is a human donor with Susac syndrome.

The CDR3 bases are TGTGCCAGCAGTCAACAGGGGGTCCGGCAGCCCCAGCATTTT. This encodes CASSQQGVRQPQHF. The V gene is TRBV6-8, the J gene TRBJ1-5, with 8 bases fitting TRBD1. The CDR3 contains 14 residues. V shed 5 bases and J 7 bases; nucleotides not matched to a gene: 7. Germline-derived CDR1 and CDR2 are MNHGY and SAAAGT.

The gene calls are TRBV4-1 and TRBJ1-1; tentatively, D is TRBD1 (6 bases). The CDR3 is 15 residues long. Per germline, CDR1 MGHRA and CDR2 YSYEKL. Deletions cut 5 bases from V and 2 bases from J, with 15 bases between. Written as DNA, the CDR3 is TGCGCCAGCAGCGATGTGACAGGATTAAACACTGAAGCTTTCTTT. Its translation: CASSDVTGLNTEAFF.

V gene TRBV20-1 combines with J gene TRBJ2-7, with 8 bases fitting TRBD2. The germline V gene has CDR1 DFQATT and CDR2 SNEGSKA (reference sequence). Trimming removed 6 bases from V and 4 bases from J; junction bases left unmatched: 17. The CDR3 contains 16 residues. The CDR3 coding sequence is TGCAGTGCCCGACCCCTGACTAGCGCCGGATTGTACGAGCAGTACTTC. This sequence encodes CSARPLTSAGLYEQYF.

The chain uses TRBV20-1 and TRBJ2-6; 10 positions agree with TRBD1. Trimming took 7 bases from V and 0 from J; bases not matched to a gene: 9. Germline V gives CDR1 DFQATT, CDR2 SNEGSKA (reference sequence). The CDR3 length is 17 residues. Here the CDR3 DNA reads TGCAGTGTCCCGACAGGGGGCCTCGTCTCTGGGGCCAACGTCCTGACTTTC. Translated: CSVPTGGLVSGANVLTF.

Written as DNA, the CDR3 is TGCAGTGCCCGTCTAAACCGGGGCTACACCTTC. It yields the protein CSARLNRGYTF. The chain is built from TRBV20-1 and TRBJ1-2; no clear D gene. The CDR3 loop spans 11 amino acids. CDR1 is DFQATT, CDR2 SNEGSKA, per germline (reference sequence). V lost 6 bases to trimming and J lost 8 bases, with 13 bases between them.

The J gene is TRBJ2-7, the V gene TRBV29-1; D assignment may be TRBD1 or TRBD2 (6 bases each). The germline V gene encodes CDR1 SQVTM and CDR2 ANQGSEA. The CDR3 has 14 amino acids. Trimming took 4 bases from V and 3 from J, leaving 16 bases between them. CDR3 protein: CSVVRTGRNYEQYF. The CDR3 bases are TGCAGCGTTGTTAGAACAGGGAGGAACTACGAGCAGTACTTC.

The chain combines TRBV12-3 or TRBV12-4 with TRBJ2-1; D remains ambiguous. The CDR3 is 14 residues long. Trimming shortened V by 1 base and J by 4 bases, and 8 bases separated the two germline ends. The CDR3 loop is CASSLVGRYNEQFF. As DNA, the CDR3 is TGTGCCAGCAGTTTAGTAGGACGTTACAATGAGCAGTTCTTC.

The rearrangement joins TRBV12-3 or TRBV12-4 to TRBJ1-2; 7 bases agree with TRBD1. CDR3 size: 16 residues. V lost 6 bases and J lost 4; bases outside the gene matches: 14. Written as DNA, the CDR3 is TGTGCCAGCAGACGAATACAGGGGCAGGATAGCTATGGCTACACCTTC. It codes for CASRRIQGQDSYGYTF.

The rearrangement links TRBV7-8 to TRBJ1-1; perhaps TRBD1 as D (5 bases). V was shortened by 1 base and J by 6 bases, with 18 bases between the two germline ends. CDR3 size: 16 residues. The V gene's germline CDR1 is SGHVS and CDR2 FQNEAQ. CDR3 sequence (DNA): TGTGCCAGCAGCTTAGAAGCCCCGGGGGTCTTAGCTGAAGCTTTCTTT. It specifies CASSLEAPGVLAEAFF.

DNA of the CDR3: TGTGCCAGCAGAGGACAGGGGGCGGGCGGGGAGCTGTTTTTT. This codes for CASRGQGAGGELFF. The chain is built from TRBV2 and TRBJ2-2; 11 nucleotides agree with TRBD1. From germline, CDR1 is SNHLY and CDR2 FYNNEI. The CDR3 sequence is 14 residues long. J lost 7 bases, V lost 6 bases, and 4 bases had no gene match. Full variable domain (rest looked up from reference TRBV2 and TRBJ2-2): EPEVTQTPSHQVTQMGQEVILRCVPISNHLYFYWYRQILGQKVEFLVSFYNNEISEKSEIFDDQFSVERPDGSNFTLKIRSTKLEDSAMYFCASRGQGAGGELFFGEGSRLTVL.

CDR3 nucleotides: TGTGCCAGCAGACTAGCGGGGGGCCGCACAGATACGCAGTATTTT. Its protein product is CASRLAGGRTDTQYF. The chain uses TRBV12-3 or TRBV12-4 and TRBJ2-3; 12 bases are shared with TRBD2. This CDR3 is built from 15 residues. After removal of 6 bases from V and 1 base from J, the junction contained 2 bases not matched to a gene.

The gene calls are TRBV29-1 and TRBJ2-3; 9 bases map to TRBD1. The germline V gene has CDR1 SQVTM and CDR2 ANQGSEA. With V trimmed by 2 bases and J by 1 base, 7 bases remained unmatched. The CDR3 extends over 16 amino acids. The CDR3 is CSVEYGRDRGTDTQYF. The CDR3 region has the DNA TGCAGCGTTGAATATGGTAGGGACAGGGGCACAGATACGCAGTATTTT.

The chain combines TRBV7-2 with TRBJ2-3; TRBD2 agrees at 8 bases. The CDR3 covers 17 residues. Germline lookup yields CDR1 SGHTA and CDR2 FQGNSA. With 4 bases clipped from V and 5 bases from J, the junction kept 14 bases outside the gene matches. The CDR3 sequence: CASSSRGLSGSRDTQYF. The CDR3, as DNA: TGTGCCAGCAGCTCCCGAGGTTTAAGCGGGAGTCGAGATACGCAGTATTTT.

The chain employs TRBV15 and TRBJ2-7, with TRBD1 identical over 7 bases. Losses at the gene ends were 0 bases for V and 3 bases for J; bases not matched to a gene: 5. The CDR3 loop spans 15 amino acids. In germline, CDR1 is LNHNV, CDR2 YYDKDF (reference sequence). CDR3 nucleotides: TGTGCCACCAGCAGAGAGAGGGACAGCTTCTACGAGCAGTACTTC. Amino acid sequence: CATSRERDSFYEQYF.

In DNA form, the CDR3 reads TGTGCCAGCAGTTTATCGACGGGAACCTACAATGAGCAGTTCTTC. Protein: CASSLSTGTYNEQFF. This rearrangement joins TRBV27 to TRBJ2-1, with a weak D call TRBD2 (5 bases). Germline V gene sequence: CDR1 MNHEY, CDR2 SMNVEV (reference sequence). CDR3 length equals 15 residues. Between the trimmed V and J ends, which lost 0 bases and 2 bases, there was a span of 8 bases.

The rearrangement joins TRBV12-3 or TRBV12-4 to TRBJ2-2; D assignment may be TRBD1 or TRBD2 (5 bases each). The CDR3 has 17 residues. V gave up 6 bases and J gave up 2 bases, with 19 bases separating them. The CDR3 is CASSVGRRRDNTGELFF. Here the CDR3 DNA reads TGTGCCAGCAGCGTGGGACGGCGCAGGGATAACACCGGGGAGCTGTTTTTT.

V usage is TRBV19 and J usage is TRBJ1-2; D gene ambiguous. The CDR3 spans 14 residues. The V gene's germline CDR1 is LNHDA and CDR2 SQIVND (reference sequence). V was trimmed by 7 bases and J by 5 bases, leaving 17 bases between them. The CDR3 bases are TGTGCCAGTAAAACCGGAGGGCTAGGATATGGCTACACCTTC. Translation: CASKTGGLGYGYTF. The full variable domain, rest sourced from reference TRBV19 and TRBJ1-2, is DGGITQSPKYLFRKEGQNVTLSCEQNLNHDAMYWYRQDPGQGLRLIYYSQIVNDFQKGDIAEGYSVSREKKESFPLTVTSAQKNPTAFYLCASKTGGLGYGYTFGSGTRLTVV.